This T cell receptor beta chain is drawn from a study of blood T cell repertoires in COVID-19. Study information: Sources were T cells, B-cell-depleted T cells, or PBMCs; the material itself was cDNA or gDNA.

Some clones are missing from TCRdb's copy, which holds only in-frame ones; the method was immunoSEQ multiplex PCR. The sample records roughly 230,000 clones, 80% to 85% being singletons. CDR3 size: 11 residues. V lost 4 bases, J lost 10 bases, and 9 bases lay in between. Germline V gene data show CDR1 as SGDLS and CDR2 as YYNGEE. The rearrangement links TRBV9 to TRBJ2-1, with D unclear. The sequence was collected from a man in his fifties or sixties with active or convalescent COVID-19. Input material: peripheral blood. The DNA for the CDR3 is TGTGCCAGCAGCCTAACTCGGGAGCAGTTCTTC. This gives the protein CASSLTREQFF.